Below, 3 T cell receptor beta chains from the same sample are listed, as sequenced in a study of T cells in Graves' hyperthyroidism and ophthalmopathy (dated by TCRdb to between 2018 and 2020). Library preparation employed multiplex PCR. Sequencing was performed on an Illumina HiSeq 2000. The TCR beta CDR3 regions were amplified from RNA transcripts. For the first round of RT-PCR on the TCR CDR3, the HTBI primer set was used together with the Qiagen OneStep RT-PCR kit. TCRdb reran the public reads through fastp at Q25 and MiXCR, keeping productive beta chains. Merged by CDR3 protein, the rows form single entries marked with the most common genes and DNA. Here the sample has fewer than 300,000 distinct CDR3 sequences; 15% occur a single time. 30% of the sample is held by the ten biggest clonotypes. The sample taken for sequencing was blood. The origin of the receptors is a woman aged 45-65 years with Graves' hyperthyroidism that later progressed to Graves' ophthalmopathy.

In its sample, this clonotype was seen many times. The chain carries TRBV2 and TRBJ1-1, with a tentative D call TRBD1 (6 bases). CDR3 length equals 12 residues. V gave up 6 bases and J gave up 10 bases, with 15 bases separating them. The germline V gene encodes CDR1 SNHLY and CDR2 FYNNEI. As DNA, the CDR3 is TGTGCCAGCAGCCAAAGGGGGGAGTCAGCTTTCTTT. Translated: CASSQRGESAFF.

This clonotype was counted ten times or more. This chain links TRBV10-3 with TRBJ2-5; D possibly corresponds to TRBD1 (5 bases). V shed 4 bases and J shed 5 bases, with 5 bases lying between them. The germline CDR1 and CDR2 sequences are ENHRY and SYGVKD. The CDR3 totals 11 residues. CDR3 sequence (DNA): TGTGCCATCAGTGCAGGGGAGACCCAGTACTTC. It specifies CAISAGETQYF.

Of note for this clonotype: A much larger clone is a single base away; this may be a read error. This chain joins TRBV7-2 and TRBJ2-1, with TRBD2 as a possible D gene (7 bases). The CDR3 loop spans 16 amino acids. The V end lost 2 bases, the J end lost 7 bases, and 18 bases lay between the germline ends. Germline CDR1 reads SGHTA; CDR2 reads FQGNSA. In DNA, the CDR3 is TGTGCCAGCAGCTTAAGCCTTGCGGGGGCGATAAATGAGCAGTTCTTC. Translated: CASSLSLAGAINEQFF.